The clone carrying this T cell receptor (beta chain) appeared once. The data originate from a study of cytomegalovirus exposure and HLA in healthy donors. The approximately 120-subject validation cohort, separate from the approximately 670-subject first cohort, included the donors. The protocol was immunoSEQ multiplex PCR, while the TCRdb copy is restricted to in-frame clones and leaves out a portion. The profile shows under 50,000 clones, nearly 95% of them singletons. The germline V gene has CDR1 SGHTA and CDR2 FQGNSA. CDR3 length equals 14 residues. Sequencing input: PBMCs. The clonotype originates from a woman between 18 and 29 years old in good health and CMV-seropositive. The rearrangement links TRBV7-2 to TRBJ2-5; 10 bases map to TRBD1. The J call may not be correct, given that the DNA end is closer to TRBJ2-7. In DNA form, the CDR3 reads TGTGCCAGCAGCAGGAGGGACAGGGGCTACGAGCAGTACTTC. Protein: CASSRRDRGYEQYF.